This entry concerns a single TCR beta chain. The authors' processing: Amplification from reference gene primers served as the basis for estimated nucleated cell counts. Clones were read by immunoSEQ multiplex PCR, and TCRdb kept only the in-frame ones, dropping some. V and J calls and clone size are those listed in that table; D and trimming were worked out from the DNA. Among a few hundred thousand clones listed, around 81% were seen once. The data belong to a study of blood T cell repertoires in COVID-19. Background on the study: From the United States, Italy and Spain came samples of acute and convalescent COVID-19. The analysed material was cDNA or gDNA that came from T cells, B-cell-depleted T cells, or PBMCs.

The sample consisted of peripheral blood. The receptor comes from a woman aged 55-70 years with acute or convalescent COVID-19.

The DNA of the CDR3 is TGTGCCAGCAGAAGACAACAGGGACAGTCCGGGGAGCTGTTTTTT. It encodes CASRRQQGQSGELFF. The chain employs TRBV6-5 and TRBJ2-2; 7 bases are shared with TRBD1. This CDR3 spans 15 amino acids. The trim removed 6 bases at V and 6 bases at J, leaving 10 bases unmatched. Germline V gene lookup returns CDR1 MNHEY and CDR2 SVGAGI.